A selection of T cell receptor beta chains follows, all from one sample in a study of blood T cell repertoires in COVID-19. Sequenced by immunoSEQ multiplex PCR; TCRdb stores in-frame clones only, minus some. The data contain 200,000 to 300,000 clones, 70% to 90% of them singletons. The sequenced sample consisted of peripheral blood. The source is a woman in her thirties or forties with acute or convalescent COVID-19. CDR3s include the opening cysteine and the closing phenylalanine or tryptophan. Fields, in order: clone size, J gene, D gene, V gene, CDR3 protein, CDR3 DNA. D genes are given only for firm matches. The size entry is marked missing in some rows and otherwise reads once, few, many or a size class.

size: once
J: TRBJ2-5
D: -
V: TRBV3-1/TRBV3-2
CDR3: CASRPTSGQETQYF
DNA: TGTGCCAGCAGACCTACTAGTGGGCAAGAGACCCAGTACTTC

size: -
J: TRBJ1-1
D: -
V: TRBV5-5
CDR3: CASSPTPGVSGTEAFF
DNA: TGTGCCAGCAGTCCTACACCCGGGGTAAGTGGCACTGAAGCTTTCTTT

size: -
J: TRBJ1-2
D: -
V: TRBV10-3
CDR3: CAISVGKPYGYTF
DNA: TGTGCCATCAGTGTGGGCAAACCCTATGGCTACACCTTC

size: -
J: TRBJ1-1
D: -
V: TRBV2
CDR3: CASSEGLGWAFF
DNA: TGTGCCAGCAGTGAAGGACTTGGGTGGGCTTTCTTT

size: -
J: TRBJ2-1
D: -
V: TRBV11-2
CDR3: CASSPRQTSSYNEQFF
DNA: TGTGCCAGCAGCCCGAGACAGACTAGCTCCTACAATGAGCAGTTCTTC

size: -
J: TRBJ2-2
D: -
V: TRBV5-1
CDR3: CASNTGSNTGELFF
DNA: TGCGCCAGCAACACAGGGTCGAACACCGGGGAGCTGTTTTTT

size: -
J: TRBJ1-1
D: -
V: TRBV10-2
CDR3: CASSGQGKGLMNTEAFF
DNA: TGCGCCAGCAGTGGGCAGGGAAAGGGCCTCATGAACACTGAAGCTTTCTTT

size: -
J: TRBJ2-5
D: -
V: TRBV4-1
CDR3: CASSQVIQETQYF
DNA: TGCGCCAGCAGCCAAGTCATCCAAGAGACCCAGTACTTC

size: -
J: TRBJ2-5
D: -
V: TRBV9
CDR3: CASSVGGRGYQETQYF
DNA: TGTGCCAGCAGCGTAGGAGGAAGAGGGTACCAAGAGACCCAGTACTTC

size: few
J: TRBJ1-5
D: -
V: TRBV6-6
CDR3: CASSYGTNQPQHF
DNA: TGTGCCAGCAGTTACGGGACAAATCAGCCCCAGCATTTT

size: -
J: TRBJ2-5
D: TRBD1
V: TRBV19
CDR3: CASSMAPLTGARETQYF
DNA: TGTGCCAGTAGTATGGCCCCCCTGACAGGGGCGAGGGAGACCCAGTACTTC

size: -
J: TRBJ1-2
D: TRBD1
V: TRBV19
CDR3: CASSEQGASYGYTF
DNA: TGTGCCAGTTCGGAACAGGGGGCTAGCTATGGCTACACCTTC

size: -
J: TRBJ2-1
D: TRBD2
V: TRBV24-1
CDR3: CATSDSLAGAYNEQFF
DNA: TGTGCCACCAGTGATTCTCTAGCGGGGGCCTACAATGAGCAGTTCTTC

size: -
J: TRBJ1-2
D: -
V: TRBV5-1
CDR3: CASSPSGTTNYGYTF
DNA: TGCGCCAGCAGCCCCTCCGGGACAACGAACTATGGCTACACCTTC

size: -
J: TRBJ1-2
D: -
V: TRBV9
CDR3: CASSSRGGASFYGYTF
DNA: TGTGCCAGCAGCTCTAGAGGGGGGGCGAGCTTCTATGGCTACACCTTC

size: -
J: TRBJ1-1
D: -
V: TRBV18
CDR3: CASSPPQGSAMNTEAFF
DNA: TGTGCCAGCTCACCACCGCAGGGGTCCGCCATGAACACTGAAGCTTTCTTT

size: -
J: TRBJ1-3
D: -
V: TRBV7-9
CDR3: CASSRGGGASGGNTIYF
DNA: TGTGCCAGCAGCCGCGGCGGAGGGGCGTCTGGGGGAAACACCATATATTTT

size: -
J: TRBJ2-3
D: TRBD2
V: TRBV5-4
CDR3: CASSSLAGGPDTQYF
DNA: TGTGCCAGCAGCTCGTTAGCGGGGGGGCCAGATACGCAGTATTTT

size: -
J: TRBJ1-1
D: -
V: TRBV3-1/TRBV3-2
CDR3: CASSQVTAGRAFF
DNA: TGTGCCAGCAGCCAAGTAACGGCAGGGCGGGCTTTCTTT

size: -
J: TRBJ1-2
D: TRBD1
V: TRBV2
CDR3: CASSETRQGTHYGYTF
DNA: TGTGCCAGCAGTGAAACGCGACAGGGGACCCACTATGGCTACACCTTC

size: -
J: TRBJ2-5
D: TRBD2
V: TRBV6-1
CDR3: CASSETTSGGVHQETQYF
DNA: TGTGCCAGCAGTGAAACGACTAGCGGGGGGGTGCACCAAGAGACCCAGTACTTC

size: -
J: TRBJ2-2
D: -
V: TRBV4-1
CDR3: CASSPGRVLTGELFF
DNA: TGCGCCAGCAGCCCCGGCAGGGTATTGACCGGGGAGCTGTTTTTT

size: once
J: TRBJ1-2
D: -
V: TRBV11-2
CDR3: CASSFGPSNYGYTF
DNA: TGTGCCAGCAGCTTCGGTCCGTCAAACTATGGCTACACCTTC

size: -
J: TRBJ1-2
D: -
V: TRBV10-3
CDR3: CAIGESNYGYTF
DNA: TGTGCCATCGGAGAATCTAACTATGGCTACACCTTC

size: -
J: TRBJ1-4
D: -
V: TRBV25-1
CDR3: CASSEQGYPNEKLFF
DNA: TGTGCCAGCAGTGAACAGGGGTACCCTAATGAAAAACTGTTTTTT

size: -
J: TRBJ1-5
D: -
V: TRBV30
CDR3: CAWSVEVSNQPQHF
DNA: TGTGCCTGGAGTGTAGAGGTCAGCAATCAGCCCCAGCATTTT

size: -
J: TRBJ2-1
D: TRBD2
V: TRBV18
CDR3: CASSPPGLAGVSYNEQFF
DNA: TGTGCCAGCTCACCACCGGGATTAGCGGGGGTGTCCTACAATGAGCAGTTCTTC